The clone carrying this TCR beta chain was detected a few times. What it binds is unknown. The data originate from a study of cytomegalovirus exposure and HLA in healthy donors. Study conclusions and caveats: TCR sequences were mostly rare, though some public TCRs occurred in many donors. It was only CMV serostatus that was available as immune exposure information. It was 150 to 200 TCR beta chains that were listed as cytomegalovirus-associated.

Germline trimming cut 1 base from V and 6 bases from J; bases unmatched to any gene: 4. The CDR3 is 15 residues long. Germline CDR1 and CDR2: SGHRS and YFSETQ. The primer mix had 60 Vbeta and 13 Jbeta primers. Generated by immunoSEQ multiplex PCR, the TCRdb table keeps only in-frame clones and is missing some. The repertoire has 120,000 or so clones, roughly 80% of them found once; the top ten carry 25% to 35%. Each donor's status was that of a healthy bone marrow donor. The receptor was isolated from a man in his 60s in good health and CMV-seropositive. The chain has TRBV5-1 and TRBJ2-3, with 11 nucleotides matching TRBD2. Sequenced material: PBMCs. Written as DNA, the CDR3 is TGCGCCAGCAGCTTGTCTAGCGGGAGGCTGGATACGCAGTATTTT. It is translated as CASSLSSGRLDTQYF.